These 11 T cell receptor beta chains were sequenced from one sample in a study of T-cell memory formation after mild COVID-19. TCRdb re-analysed the 5' RACE reads in MiXCR, keeping a single row per CDR3 protein. The data hold 75,000 to 90,000 distinct CDR3 sequences, with approximately 15% observed a single time. The specimen sequenced was PBMCs or a T cell subset sorted from them (not recorded which). Receptor source: an adult woman who had mild COVID-19 (a few samples of this study predate the infection). Cell type and time point are not known.

This clonotype has only a few counts. The chain employs TRBV9 and TRBJ2-1; the D is unclear. This CDR3 has 15 amino acids. Trimming took 0 bases from V and 5 from J, leaving 12 bases between them. CDR1 is SGDLS and CDR2 is YYNGEE in the germline V gene. The CDR3 DNA reads TGTGCCAGCAGCGTAGGGCGGCACCTAAACAATGAGCAGTTCTTC. It is translated as CASSVGRHLNNEQFF.

This clonotype was counted a few times. V is TRBV11-1 and J is TRBJ2-1; D might be TRBD1 (5 bases). CDR3 length equals 12 residues. CDR1 is SGHAT and CDR2 is FQDESV in the germline V gene (reference sequence). V lost 5 bases and J lost 15, with 17 bases in between. CDR3 amino acids: CASSLGAPVTFF. The CDR3 nucleotides read TGTGCCAGCAGCCTTGGGGCGCCCGTCACGTTCTTC.

This clonotype appeared many times. The V and J genes are TRBV30 and TRBJ1-3; 7 nucleotides align to TRBD1. Trimming at V came to 3 bases and at J to 3 bases, leaving 11 bases not matched to a gene. The CDR3 loop spans 16 amino acids. Per germline, CDR1 GTSNPN and CDR2 SVGIG (reference sequence). CDR3 nucleotides: TGTGCCTGGAGGCTCAACAGGGGATATGGTGGAAACACCATATATTTT. Amino acid sequence: CAWRLNRGYGGNTIYF. Based on the CDR3 plus reference TRBV30 and TRBJ1-3, the full variable domain is SQTIHQWPATLVQPVGSPLSLECTVEGTSNPNLYWYRQAAGRGLQLLFYSVGIGQISSEVPQNLSASRPQDRQFILSSKKLLLSDSGFYLCAWRLNRGYGGNTIYFGEGSWLTVV.

V is TRBV11-2 and J is TRBJ2-1; perhaps D is TRBD1 or TRBD2 (6 bases each). V lost 1 base to trimming and J lost 3 bases, with 13 bases between them. The CDR3 loop spans 16 amino acids. Looked up from germline, CDR1 is SGHAT and CDR2 is FQNNGV. The CDR3 DNA reads TGTGCCAGCAGCTTAGCTTCAGGGGAGGTCTACAATGAGCAGTTCTTC. Translated: CASSLASGEVYNEQFF.

The chain couples TRBV4-2 to TRBJ1-5, with TRBD1 as a possible D gene (6 bases). The V end was cut by 1 base, the J end by 2 bases, with 9 bases between. CDR1 is LGHNA and CDR2 is YNFKEQ in the germline V gene. This CDR3 spans 15 amino acids. CDR3 in DNA: TGTGCCAGCAGCCAAGTCAGGGGTGGCAATCAGCCCCAGCATTTT. It codes for CASSQVRGGNQPQHF.

The chain joins TRBV14 to TRBJ2-1; D possibly corresponds to TRBD1 (5 bases). Germline V CDR1 and CDR2: SGHDN, FVKESK. The V end lost 2 bases, the J end lost 4 bases, and 12 bases lay between the germline ends. The CDR3 spans 15 residues. CDR3 in amino acids: CASSQSTVFYNEQFF. In DNA, the CDR3 is TGTGCCAGCAGCCAATCGACAGTCTTTTACAATGAGCAGTTCTTC. Variable domain in full (rest from reference TRBV14 and TRBJ2-1): EAGVTQFPSHSVIEKGQTVTLRCDPISGHDNLYWYRRVMGKEIKFLLHFVKESKQDESGMPNNRFLAERTGGTYSTLKVQPAELEDSGVYFCASSQSTVFYNEQFFGPGTRLTVL.

This clonotype was observed a few times. At one end the junction does not follow the germline gene, possibly because of a read error. The chain employs TRBV19 and TRBJ1-1; 7 bases align to TRBD1. Per the germline V gene, CDR1 is LNHDA and CDR2 is SQIVND (reference sequence). This CDR3 has 12 residues. The CDR3 DNA reads as TGTGCCAGTAGTATTCGTGGCTCCGGGACAGTATTT. Its protein product is CASSIRGSGTVF.

About this clonotype itself: A much bigger clone sits one base away, suggesting this may be a read error. J is TRBJ2-1 and V is TRBV7-8, with 8 bases fitting TRBD2. J was trimmed by 0 bases and V by 3 bases; bases with no gene match: 10. The CDR3 sequence is 18 residues long. Germline CDR1 is SGHVS and CDR2 is FQNEAQ. In DNA, the CDR3 is TGTGCCAGCAGCTTGACTAGCGTGGGGGCTAGCTCCTACAATGAGCAGTTCTTC. It translates to CASSLTSVGASSYNEQFF. The whole variable domain, remainder taken from reference TRBV7-8 and TRBJ2-1, is GAGVSQSPRYKVAKRGQDVALRCDPISGHVSLFWYQQALGQGPEFLTYFQNEAQLDKSGLPSDRFFAERPEGSVSTLKIQRTQQEDSAVYLCASSLTSVGASSYNEQFFGPGTRLTVL.

This clonotype was counted only a few times. The chain has TRBV4-3 and TRBJ2-1; D might be TRBD2 (6 bases). V gave up 0 bases and J gave up 4 bases, with 19 bases separating them. CDR1 LGHNA and CDR2 YSLEER come from the germline V gene. This CDR3 has 18 amino acids. CDR3 nucleotide sequence: TGCGCCAGCAGCCAAGATGGGAGGCGACAGAGTGTATACAATGAGCAGTTCTTC. Protein product: CASSQDGRRQSVYNEQFF.

This clonotype came up a few times. This chain links TRBV7-9 with TRBJ2-3; D remains unclear. V dropped 5 bases and J dropped 2 bases, with 17 bases sitting between them. The germline V gene has CDR1 SEHNR and CDR2 FQNEAQ (reference sequence). This CDR3 spans 16 amino acids. The CDR3 nucleotides are TGTGCCAGCAGCCCCGGGCCAGCCGAAGTCACAGATACGCAGTATTTT. Its translation: CASSPGPAEVTDTQYF.

This clonotype occurred a few times. The chain couples TRBV20-1 to TRBJ1-6; TRBD1 agrees at 8 bases. Per germline, CDR1 DFQATT and CDR2 SNEGSKA (reference sequence). This CDR3 has 16 residues. With V trimmed by 3 bases and J by 8 bases, 12 bases remained unmatched. Here the CDR3 reads CSARALRQGAHSPLHF. The CDR3 DNA is TGCAGTGCTAGGGCCTTACGGCAGGGGGCTCATTCACCCCTCCACTTT.